These T cell receptor beta chains were read from a single sample in a study of control samples from healthy donors and cancer patients. Sequencing used immunoSEQ multiplex PCR; TCRdb keeps in-frame clones, though not all of them. The sample shows about 54,000 clones, almost 96% of them seen only once. The specimen was blood. Source of these receptors: a woman in her thirties in good health. CDR3s include the opening cysteine and the closing phenylalanine or tryptophan. The D gene is left open where the match is weak. Rows may omit the clone size; those that give it use once, few, many or a size class.

d_gene	v_gene	j_gene	abundance	CDR3nt	CDR3aa
-	TRBV2	TRBJ1-6	-	TGTGCCAGCATTGGGGGGATAGATAATTCACCCCTCCACTTT	CASIGGIDNSPLHF
-	TRBV2	TRBJ2-2	-	TGTGCCAGCATGGGCGGGCCGAACACCGGGGAGCTGTTTTTT	CASMGGPNTGELFF
-	TRBV7-8	TRBJ1-4	-	TGTGCCAGCAGTTTGAGGGCTAATGAAAAACTGTTTTTT	CASSLRANEKLFF
-	TRBV3-1/TRBV3-2	TRBJ2-1	-	TGTGCCAGCAGTCCGCGGAGTAGCGTGTACAATGAGCAGTTCTTC	CASSPRSSVYNEQFF
TRBD1	TRBV20-1	TRBJ1-5	once	TGCAGTGCTAGTACAGGGGGGAATCAGCCCCAGCATTTT	CSASTGGNQPQHF
TRBD2	TRBV10-2	TRBJ2-1	-	TGCGCCAGCAGTGGGCGAGGGACTAGTGACAATGAGCAGTTCTTC	CASSGRGTSDNEQFF
-	TRBV7-2	TRBJ2-3	-	TGTGCCAGCAGCTTATCGACGGTGAACACAGATACGCAGTATTTT	CASSLSTVNTDTQYF
TRBD1	TRBV2	TRBJ1-2	-	TGTGCCAGCAGAACCGACAGGGGAAACTATGGCTACACCTTC	CASRTDRGNYGYTF
-	TRBV28	TRBJ1-6	-	TGTGCCAGCGGATTGCTACCACAGGGCTCCTATAATTCACCCCTCCACTTT	CASGLLPQGSYNSPLHF
-	TRBV15	TRBJ1-5	-	TGTGCCACCAAGGGGTCCAACAATCAGCCCCAGCATTTT	CATKGSNNQPQHF
-	TRBV7-9	TRBJ2-1	-	TGTGCCAGCAGCTTCGGTTTAGGGAGCTACAATGAGCAGTTCTTC	CASSFGLGSYNEQFF
TRBD1	TRBV30	TRBJ1-6	-	TGTGCCTGGAGTTTGGGACAGGGAAATTCACCCCTCCACTTT	CAWSLGQGNSPLHF
-	TRBV6-1	TRBJ1-2	-	TGTGCCAGCAGTGAGGCGGAAGGCTACACCTTC	CASSEAEGYTF
-	TRBV5-4	TRBJ1-3	-	TGTGCCAGCAGCTCATCGAGAGGAAACACCATATATTTT	CASSSSRGNTIYF
-	TRBV19	TRBJ1-6	-	TGTGCCAGTAGTATAGATCAACAGTATGGCTCACCCCTCCACTTT	CASSIDQQYGSPLHF
-	TRBV6-6	TRBJ2-5	-	TGTGCCAGCAGTTACCAAGAGACCCAGTACTTC	CASSYQETQYF
-	TRBV6-6	TRBJ2-7	-	TGTGCCAGCAGTTATGAGGGAGCAGTATCCTACGAGCAGTACTTC	CASSYEGAVSYEQYF
-	TRBV9	TRBJ1-1	once	TGTGCCAGCAGCGTAAACGAGCGGGGGTCGGCTGAAGCTTTCTTT	CASSVNERGSAEAFF
-	TRBV28	TRBJ2-1	-	TGTGCCAGCAGTTTATCGGGCGGGAAGAACAATGAGCAGTTCTTC	CASSLSGGKNNEQFF
-	TRBV28	TRBJ2-7	-	TGTGCCAGCAGTTTCCCGGGCTCCTACGAGCAGTACTTC	CASSFPGSYEQYF
-	TRBV28	TRBJ1-1	-	TGTGCCAGCAGTCACAACAAGAACACTGAAGCTTTCTTT	CASSHNKNTEAFF
-	TRBV28	TRBJ1-5	-	TGTGCCAGCAGTTTTTTCCGTTTTCAGGGCCTCCCCCAGCATTTT	CASSFFRFQGLPQHF
TRBD1	TRBV5-6	TRBJ1-2	-	TGTGCCAGCAGCTTGGCAGGGACAGGGGGAGGTGGCTACACCTTC	CASSLAGTGGGGYTF
-	TRBV12-3/TRBV12-4	TRBJ2-7	-	TGTGCCAGCAGCAGGGACAACTACGAGCAGTACTTC	CASSRDNYEQYF
-	TRBV6-5	TRBJ2-2	-	TGTGCCAGCAGTTACCGCAGGGTGACCGGGGAGCTGTTTTTT	CASSYRRVTGELFF
-	TRBV12-5	TRBJ2-7	-	TGTGCTAGTGGGGGGGTTAGGCAGCAGTACTTC	CASGGVRQQYF
TRBD1	TRBV27	TRBJ2-4	-	TGTGCCAGCAGTCACACAGGGGCGGACATTCAGTACTTC	CASSHTGADIQYF
-	TRBV5-4	TRBJ2-5	-	TGTGCCAGCAGCGTGGTGGGCCGGGAGGGCCGGGCCACCAGGGGGGAGACCCAGTACTTC	CASSVVGREGRATRGETQYF
TRBD1	TRBV29-1	TRBJ1-1	-	TGCAGCGGGTACGACAGGGGGACTGAAGCTTTCTTT	CSGYDRGTEAFF
-	TRBV10-3	TRBJ1-5	-	TGTGCCATCAGTGTAGCAGGCGAGCCCCAGCATTTT	CAISVAGEPQHF
-	TRBV4-1	TRBJ1-4	once	TGCGCCAGCAGCCAGGGCTTACAGGGAGATGAAAAACTGTTTTTT	CASSQGLQGDEKLFF
-	TRBV21-1	TRBJ1-3	once	TGTGCCAGCAGCAAAGAGGAGGCAGAACAACGCTCTGGAAACACCATATATTTT	CASSKEEAEQRSGNTIYF
TRBD2	TRBV6-4	TRBJ2-1	-	TGTGCCAACGGGACTAGCAGTTACAATGAGCAGTTCTTC	CANGTSSYNEQFF
-	TRBV6-5	TRBJ1-2	-	TGTGCCAGCAGTTACTCCGGCAGCAACTATGGCTACACCTTC	CASSYSGSNYGYTF
-	TRBV21-1	TRBJ2-7	-	TGTGCCAGCAGCAAGGGGACTAGCGTCTCCTACGAGCAGTACTTC	CASSKGTSVSYEQYF
-	TRBV27	TRBJ1-5	-	TGTGCCAGCAGTTTCGGGGGGAGCAATCAGCCCCAGCATTTT	CASSFGGSNQPQHF
-	TRBV11-2	TRBJ2-6	-	TGTGCCAGCAGCCGAGGGGGCTCTGGGGCCAACGTCCTGACTTTC	CASSRGGSGANVLTF
-	TRBV28	TRBJ1-1	-	TGTGCCAGCAGTTTATCCCCGACGGGGTACACTGAAGCTTTCTTT	CASSLSPTGYTEAFF
TRBD2	TRBV27	TRBJ2-3	-	TGTGCCAGCAGTCCAAGACTCAGCGGGAGTCAGTTGAAGACGCAGTATTTT	CASSPRLSGSQLKTQYF
-	TRBV7-9	TRBJ2-2	-	TGTGCCAGCAGCTTAGTAGAGATTGGGGAGCTGTTTTTT	CASSLVEIGELFF
TRBD1	TRBV5-1	TRBJ2-5	-	TGCGCCAGCAGCCCACTCGGAGACAGGGTGGAGACCCAGTACTTC	CASSPLGDRVETQYF
TRBD2	TRBV27	TRBJ2-1	-	TGTGCCAGCTGGACTAGCGGGAGCTATGAGCAGTTCTTC	CASWTSGSYEQFF
-	TRBV5-1	TRBJ2-7	-	TGCGCCAGCAGCTTTATGGGCAGGGAGGAGCAGTACTTC	CASSFMGREEQYF
-	TRBV30	TRBJ1-4	-	TGTGCCTGGAGGAGGACGGCAACTAATGAAAAACTGTTTTTT	CAWRRTATNEKLFF
-	TRBV4-1	TRBJ1-6	-	TGCGCCAGCAGCCAAGAATACCGACAGAATAATTCACCCCTCCACTTT	CASSQEYRQNNSPLHF
-	TRBV5-4	TRBJ2-7	-	TGTGCCAGCAGCTTGGTCGGCGGCAACCACGAGCAGTACTTC	CASSLVGGNHEQYF
TRBD1	TRBV27	TRBJ1-1	-	TGTGCCAGCACCTCGACAGGGGGCCGTGGGATGAACACTGAAGCTTTCTTT	CASTSTGGRGMNTEAFF
-	TRBV19	TRBJ1-2	-	TGTGCCAGTAGTACCGACAGGCAAACTGGTGGCTACACCTTC	CASSTDRQTGGYTF
TRBD1	TRBV7-2	TRBJ2-3	-	TGTGCCAGCAGCTTATATGGACAGGGAAGCACAGATACGCAGTATTTT	CASSLYGQGSTDTQYF
-	TRBV10-2	TRBJ2-1	-	TGCGCCAGCAGTGAGTCGGGGGCTAGCGGATCCTACAATGAGCAGTTCTTC	CASSESGASGSYNEQFF